The rows below give T cell receptor beta chains drawn from one sample of a study of T cells after yellow fever vaccination. TCRdb reanalysed the 5' RACE reads using MiXCR and keeps one entry per CDR3 protein. The sample gives some 340,000 distinct CDR3 sequences, about 11% of which show up once; 3% to 4% is in the top ten. The sequenced sample was CD4+ T cells sorted from PBMCs, obtained 45 days after the yellow fever booster vaccination. The origin of the receptors is a man younger than 35 who received the YFV17D yellow fever vaccine. Each CDR3 is given with its conserved first and last residue. A D gene is named only where the DNA matches it firmly. The size entry is marked missing in some rows and otherwise reads once, few, many or a size class.

abundance: few
j_gene: TRBJ1-1
v_gene: TRBV7-2
d_gene: TRBD1
CDR3nt: TGTGCCAGTAGACAGGGCGGAGCGAACACTGAAGCTTTCTTT
CDR3aa: CASRQGGANTEAFF

abundance: few
j_gene: TRBJ1-5
v_gene: TRBV12-3/TRBV12-4
d_gene: .
CDR3nt: TGTGCCAGCAGCTCCCGGGACGGCTATTATAGCAATCAGCCCCAGCATTTT
CDR3aa: CASSSRDGYYSNQPQHF

abundance: .
j_gene: TRBJ1-2
v_gene: TRBV25-1
d_gene: .
CDR3nt: TGTGCCAGCAGTGTGACACATAACTATGGCTACACCTTC
CDR3aa: CASSVTHNYGYTF

abundance: few
j_gene: TRBJ2-5
v_gene: TRBV7-7
d_gene: .
CDR3nt: TGTGCCAGCAGCTTATCGGCTAGCGCCTGGAAGACCCAGTACTTC
CDR3aa: CASSLSASAWKTQYF

abundance: .
j_gene: TRBJ2-7
v_gene: TRBV30
d_gene: .
CDR3nt: TGTGCCTGGAGAGTTAGGGGTACCCACGAGCAGTACTTC
CDR3aa: CAWRVRGTHEQYF

abundance: .
j_gene: TRBJ2-3
v_gene: TRBV20-1
d_gene: .
CDR3nt: TGCAGTGCTAGAGGCGGCTCAGGTGCAGATACGCAGTATTTT
CDR3aa: CSARGGSGADTQYF

abundance: few
j_gene: TRBJ1-4
v_gene: TRBV7-9
d_gene: .
CDR3nt: TGTGCCAGCAGCTCACAGGGAGGCCGTGAAAAACTGTTTTTT
CDR3aa: CASSSQGGREKLFF

abundance: few
j_gene: TRBJ2-5
v_gene: TRBV18
d_gene: .
CDR3nt: TGTGCCAGCTCCCCTCTCCCTACAAACCAAGAGACCCAGTACTTC
CDR3aa: CASSPLPTNQETQYF

abundance: .
j_gene: TRBJ1-1
v_gene: TRBV18
d_gene: .
CDR3nt: TGTGCCAGCTCGTCAGGACGGCAGACTCATCTCGCTTTCTTT
CDR3aa: CASSSGRQTHLAFF

abundance: few
j_gene: TRBJ2-5
v_gene: TRBV12-3/TRBV12-4
d_gene: .
CDR3nt: TGTGCCAGCAGTTCGACAGCCCAAGAGACCCAGTACTTC
CDR3aa: CASSSTAQETQYF

abundance: many
j_gene: TRBJ1-1
v_gene: TRBV6-5
d_gene: TRBD1
CDR3nt: TGTGCCAGCAGTCCAGACAGGGTGAGAATGAACACTGAAGCTTTCTTT
CDR3aa: CASSPDRVRMNTEAFF

abundance: few
j_gene: TRBJ2-3
v_gene: TRBV5-1
d_gene: TRBD1
CDR3nt: TGCGCCAGCAGCTCGGGACAGCGCACAGATACGCAGTATTTT
CDR3aa: CASSSGQRTDTQYF

abundance: once
j_gene: TRBJ2-4
v_gene: TRBV20-1
d_gene: TRBD2
CDR3nt: TGCAGTGCTATCCGGGGGGGCACGGTAGCCAAAAACATTCAGTACTTC
CDR3aa: CSAIRGGTVAKNIQYF

abundance: few
j_gene: TRBJ1-1
v_gene: TRBV18
d_gene: TRBD1
CDR3nt: TGTGCCAGCTCACTTTCGGACAGGGCTCGAAACACTGAAGCTTTCTTT
CDR3aa: CASSLSDRARNTEAFF

abundance: many
j_gene: TRBJ1-5
v_gene: TRBV7-9
d_gene: .
CDR3nt: TGTGCCAGCAGCTTAGGGCAGGACCATCAGCCCCAGCATTTT
CDR3aa: CASSLGQDHQPQHF

abundance: .
j_gene: TRBJ2-3
v_gene: TRBV6-1
d_gene: TRBD2
CDR3nt: TGTGCCACCTCGACAGCGGGGGGCTCATCAGGCACGCAGTATTTT
CDR3aa: CATSTAGGSSGTQYF

abundance: .
j_gene: TRBJ2-7
v_gene: TRBV10-3
d_gene: .
CDR3nt: TGTGCCATCAGTGAGTCGAAACGGGCCGCCGGCGAGCAGTACTTC
CDR3aa: CAISESKRAAGEQYF

abundance: .
j_gene: TRBJ2-3
v_gene: TRBV28
d_gene: .
CDR3nt: TGTGCCAGCAGAGATCCAGATACGCAGTATTTT
CDR3aa: CASRDPDTQYF

abundance: .
j_gene: TRBJ1-6
v_gene: TRBV12-3/TRBV12-4
d_gene: .
CDR3nt: TGTGCCAGCAGTTTATCGGCCAGTCCTTCACCCCTCCACTTT
CDR3aa: CASSLSASPSPLHF

abundance: .
j_gene: TRBJ1-2
v_gene: TRBV7-9
d_gene: .
CDR3nt: TGTGCCAGCAGCTACTCAGGCGGGGCTAACTATGGCTACACCTTC
CDR3aa: CASSYSGGANYGYTF

abundance: few
j_gene: TRBJ2-5
v_gene: TRBV20-1
d_gene: .
CDR3nt: TGCAGTGCTAGAGCCTCAGCCTTCGGCGGTGAGGGGCCCCAGTACTTC
CDR3aa: CSARASAFGGEGPQYF

abundance: .
j_gene: TRBJ2-3
v_gene: TRBV11-2
d_gene: .
CDR3nt: TGTGCCAGCAGCTTGAGCGGGCTAAGCACAGATACGCAGTATTTT
CDR3aa: CASSLSGLSTDTQYF

abundance: .
j_gene: TRBJ2-5
v_gene: TRBV5-1
d_gene: .
CDR3nt: TGCGCCAGCAGCTTGAGGTACAGGCAAGAGACCCAGTACTTC
CDR3aa: CASSLRYRQETQYF

abundance: many
j_gene: TRBJ1-4
v_gene: TRBV25-1
d_gene: .
CDR3nt: TGTGCCAGCAGTGAAAGGGGTGGTGAAAAACTGTTTTTT
CDR3aa: CASSERGGEKLFF

abundance: .
j_gene: TRBJ2-7
v_gene: TRBV6-2/TRBV6-3
d_gene: .
CDR3nt: TGTGCCAGCAGTTACTCGAAATTCAGGGCTTCCTACGAGCAGTACTTC
CDR3aa: CASSYSKFRASYEQYF

abundance: many
j_gene: TRBJ2-1
v_gene: TRBV2
d_gene: TRBD1
CDR3nt: TGTGCCAGCAGTGAAGCGAGGACAGGGGGCGATGAGCAGTTCTTC
CDR3aa: CASSEARTGGDEQFF

abundance: few
j_gene: TRBJ1-5
v_gene: TRBV12-3/TRBV12-4
d_gene: TRBD1
CDR3nt: TGTGCCAGCAGTTTAGCGGCGGGACAGGGGGGCCGGTATCAGCCCCAGCATTTT
CDR3aa: CASSLAAGQGGRYQPQHF